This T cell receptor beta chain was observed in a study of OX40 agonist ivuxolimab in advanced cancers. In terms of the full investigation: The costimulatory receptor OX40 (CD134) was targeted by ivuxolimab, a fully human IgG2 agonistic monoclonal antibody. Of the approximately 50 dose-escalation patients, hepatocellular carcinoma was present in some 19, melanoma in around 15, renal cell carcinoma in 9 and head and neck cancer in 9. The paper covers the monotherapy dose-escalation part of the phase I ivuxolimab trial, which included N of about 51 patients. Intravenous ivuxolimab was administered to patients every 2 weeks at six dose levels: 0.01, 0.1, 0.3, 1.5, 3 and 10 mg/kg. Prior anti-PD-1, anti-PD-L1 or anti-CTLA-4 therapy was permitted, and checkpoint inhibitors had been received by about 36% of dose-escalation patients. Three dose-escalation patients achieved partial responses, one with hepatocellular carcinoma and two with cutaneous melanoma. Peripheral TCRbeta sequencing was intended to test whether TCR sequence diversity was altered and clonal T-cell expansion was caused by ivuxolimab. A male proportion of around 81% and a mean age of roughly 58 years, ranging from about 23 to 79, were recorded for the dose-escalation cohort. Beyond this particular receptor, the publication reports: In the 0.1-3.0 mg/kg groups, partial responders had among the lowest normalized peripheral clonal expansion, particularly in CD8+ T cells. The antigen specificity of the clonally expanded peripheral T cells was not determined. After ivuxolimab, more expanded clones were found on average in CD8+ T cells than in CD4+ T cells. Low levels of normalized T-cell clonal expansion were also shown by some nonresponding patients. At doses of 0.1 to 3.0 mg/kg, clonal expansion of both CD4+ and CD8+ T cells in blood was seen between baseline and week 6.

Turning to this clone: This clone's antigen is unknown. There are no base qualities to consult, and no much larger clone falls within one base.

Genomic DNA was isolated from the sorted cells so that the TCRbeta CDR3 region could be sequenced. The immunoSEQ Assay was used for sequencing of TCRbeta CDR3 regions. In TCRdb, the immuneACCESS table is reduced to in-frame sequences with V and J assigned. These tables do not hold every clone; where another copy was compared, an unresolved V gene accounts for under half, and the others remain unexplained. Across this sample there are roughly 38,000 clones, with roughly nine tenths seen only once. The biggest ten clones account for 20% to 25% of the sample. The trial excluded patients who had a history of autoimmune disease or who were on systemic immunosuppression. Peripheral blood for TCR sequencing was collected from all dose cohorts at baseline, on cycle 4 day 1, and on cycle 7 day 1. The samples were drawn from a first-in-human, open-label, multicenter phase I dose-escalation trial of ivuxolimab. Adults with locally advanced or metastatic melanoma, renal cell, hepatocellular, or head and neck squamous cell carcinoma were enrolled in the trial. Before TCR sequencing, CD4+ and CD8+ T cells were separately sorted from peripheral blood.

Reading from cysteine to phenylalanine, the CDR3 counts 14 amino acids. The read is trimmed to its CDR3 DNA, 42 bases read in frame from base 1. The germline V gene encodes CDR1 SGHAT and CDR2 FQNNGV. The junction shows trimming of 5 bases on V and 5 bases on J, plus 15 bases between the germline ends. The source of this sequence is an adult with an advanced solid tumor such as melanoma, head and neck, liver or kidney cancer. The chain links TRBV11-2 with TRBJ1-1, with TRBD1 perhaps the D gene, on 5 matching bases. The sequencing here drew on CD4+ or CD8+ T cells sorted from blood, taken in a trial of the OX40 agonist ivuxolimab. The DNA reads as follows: TGTGCCAGCAGCCCCTCGTCGGGGGGAACTGAAGCTTTCTTT. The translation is CASSPSSGGTEAFF.